This is a list of T cell receptor beta chains from one sample in a study of preoperative IRX-2 immunotherapy in early breast cancer. Some clones are missing from TCRdb's copy, which holds only in-frame ones; the method was immunoSEQ multiplex PCR. The sample yields almost 35,000 clones, more than 90% seen once. This specimen was taken from a patient treated with IRX-2 immunotherapy. The receptors here all came from a human donor with breast cancer. Both conserved end residues are trimmed from each CDR3. Each record gives: J gene, V gene, CDR3 protein.

TRBJ1-2,TRBV2,ASSNPVQGIYGYT
TRBJ2-5,TRBV10-1,ASSRDWQETQY
TRBJ2-5,TRBV9,ASSPGLAGGGETQY
TRBJ2-5,TRBV28,ASSLTSGGQETQY
TRBJ2-7,TRBV5-5,ASSLKTEGFGYEQY
TRBJ1-4,TRBV10-3,AISKTGQGNEKLF
TRBJ2-3,TRBV10-1,ASNWVRSVTDTQY
TRBJ1-5,TRBV18,ASSEYSNQPQH
TRBJ2-7,TRBV14,ASSPQRGLAGVRQY
TRBJ2-5,TRBV5-4,ASSLRLAGLSAETQY
TRBJ1-2,TRBV2,ASSKDRASYGYT
TRBJ1-5,TRBV4-2,ASSQEGTESQPQH
TRBJ2-5,TRBV5-6,ASSKGLVTFETQY
TRBJ2-2,TRBV5-1,ASSLALTSGGSGELF
TRBJ2-1,TRBV5-1,ASRSGRSYNEQF
TRBJ2-7,TRBV5-4,ASSPGTRPGAGPYEQY
TRBJ1-1,TRBV28,ASSPLGGRSTEAF
TRBJ2-3,TRBV11-2,ASSLNPSGADTQY
TRBJ1-1,TRBV9,ASSVDGPQDSEAF
TRBJ1-5,TRBV28,ASRLANQPQH